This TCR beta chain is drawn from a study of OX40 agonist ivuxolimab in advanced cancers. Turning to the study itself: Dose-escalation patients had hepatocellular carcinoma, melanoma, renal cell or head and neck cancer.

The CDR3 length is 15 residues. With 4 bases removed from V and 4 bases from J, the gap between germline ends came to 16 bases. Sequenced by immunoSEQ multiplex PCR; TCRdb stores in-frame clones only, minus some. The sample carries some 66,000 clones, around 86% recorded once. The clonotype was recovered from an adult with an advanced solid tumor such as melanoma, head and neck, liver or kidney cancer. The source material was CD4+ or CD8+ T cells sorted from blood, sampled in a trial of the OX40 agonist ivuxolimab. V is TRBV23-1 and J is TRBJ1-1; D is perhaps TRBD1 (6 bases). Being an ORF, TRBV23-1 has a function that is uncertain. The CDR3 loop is CASSPWGATPTEAFF. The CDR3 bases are TGCGCCAGCAGTCCCTGGGGGGCAACCCCCACTGAAGCTTTCTTT.